This T cell receptor beta chain comes out of a study of beta chain features in type 1 diabetes. The study, taken as a whole, reports: The question left open here concerned HLA type influencing TCRB rearrangement. In every one of the four CD4+ subsets, TCRB CDR3s were moderately but significantly shorter in Type 1 diabetes patients. Sequencing the cDNA could make cells with high TCR expression show up more than they should.

Without exception, sorted populations had purity beyond 98%. CDR1 is SQVTM and CDR2 is ANQGSEA in the germline V gene. There are 16 residues in the CDR3. V was shortened by 7 bases and J by 2 bases, with 21 bases between the two germline ends. The investigators reverse transcribed all of the isolated RNA, so they sequenced expressed TCRB transcripts. The data were produced by immunoSEQ multiplex PCR, yet TCRdb's version contains in-frame clones alone and is incomplete. The table lists 300,000 to 450,000 clones, around 10% of them singletons. This clone occurred a few times. Its antigen remains unidentified.

The TCR comes from a man younger than 40 with type 1 diabetes. The rearrangement links TRBV29-1 to TRBJ1-3, with D possibly TRBD1 on 5 matching bases. The specimen was central memory CD4+ T cells from blood. The CDR3 DNA reads as TGCAGCGCCGCAGGCCCCTCCGACAGCCCTGGAAACACCATATATTTT. Its protein is CSAAGPSDSPGNTIYF.